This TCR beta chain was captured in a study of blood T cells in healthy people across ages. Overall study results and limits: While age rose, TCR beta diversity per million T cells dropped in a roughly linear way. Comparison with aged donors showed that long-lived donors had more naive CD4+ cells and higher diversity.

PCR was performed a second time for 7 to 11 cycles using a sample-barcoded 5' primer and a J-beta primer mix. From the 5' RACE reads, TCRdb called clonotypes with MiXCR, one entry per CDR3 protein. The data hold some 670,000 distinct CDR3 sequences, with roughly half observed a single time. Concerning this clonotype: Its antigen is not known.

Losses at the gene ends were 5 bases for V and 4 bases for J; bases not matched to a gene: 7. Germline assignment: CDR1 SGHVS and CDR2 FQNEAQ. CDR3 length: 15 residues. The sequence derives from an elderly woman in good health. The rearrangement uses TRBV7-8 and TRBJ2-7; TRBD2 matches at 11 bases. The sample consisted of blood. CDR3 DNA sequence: TGTGCCAGCAGCATCCGGACTAGCGGGCGGTACGAGCAGTACTTC. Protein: CASSIRTSGRYEQYF.